The TCR beta chain described here comes from a study of blood T cell repertoires in COVID-19 (dated by TCRdb to about 2020). About the study as a whole: Samples from collaborators originated in the United States, Italy and Spain and spanned both the acute and convalescent phases of COVID-19. The material from the prospective study consisted of cDNA or gDNA derived from T cells, B-cell-depleted T cells, or PBMCs. Deeply sampled blood TCRbeta repertoires from subjects exposed to, actively infected with, or recovered from COVID-19 were included in the dataset. The repertoires were released in a freely available public database meant as a resource for research on the immune response to SARS-CoV-2. The samples were drawn from the first 160 participants of the ongoing ImmuneRACE study and from 950 to 1,500 subjects provided by 6 global collaborators. A de-identified subject ID, COVID-19 status, age in years and sex were almost always included in the sample metadata. Where HLA class I and class II types were available, the types were taken from metadata supplied by the sample provider, not from assay-based typing.

V loses 0 bases, J loses 8 bases, and the germline ends lie 6 bases apart. Inclusive of the bounding cysteine and phenylalanine, the CDR3 is 12 residues long. Only CDR3 DNA is held: 36 bases, read in frame from base 1. The germline V gene yields SGDLS for CDR1 and YYNGEE for CDR2. For this clone: Its antigen specificity is not known. Base-call qualities are not available, and no considerably larger clone is one nucleotide away.

TCRbeta CDR3 regions were amplified from genomic DNA using the immunoSEQ Assay, a bias-controlled multiplex PCR. The original pipeline was this. Nucleated cell counts per sample were estimated from amplification of reference gene primers within the assay. To quantify the absolute abundance of each unique TCRbeta CDR3 rearrangement, sequence reads were collapsed and filtered. For each sample, productive Simpson clonality was calculated as the square root of Simpson's diversity index across productive rearrangements. What TCRdb holds here is the immuneACCESS table cut down to in-frame rearrangements. Part of the clones is not present; checked against another copy, under half of the missing clones reflect an unresolved V gene, and the others are unexplained. Clonal size and the V and J genes are those of that table, whereas D and trimming came from the DNA. A total of 200,000 to 250,000 clones appear in this sample, 85% to 90% of them only once. The top ten hold roughly 3.7% of the sample.

Paper-wide results and their limitations: The quantity of clinical and demographic metadata differed by source and by participant and was supplied without curation.

Enrolling through a virtual design, the prospective study's participants ranged in age from roughly 18 to 90 years and lived across 24 United States geographic areas. In the prospective study, cohorts were assigned on the basis of participant-reported clinical history obtained from a screening survey and a study questionnaire. Each participant in the prospective study had whole blood, serum and a nasopharyngeal or oropharyngeal swab collected by mobile phlebotomists. Participants in the prospective study had the option to provide additional blood draws and questionnaires over a 2-month period. Prospective study blood samples were shipped either frozen or at room temperature before DNA extraction.

The clonotype comes from a woman under 30 in a cohort exposed to, infected with or recovered from COVID-19 (not recorded which). Sequenced material: PBMCs or T cells enriched from blood (not recorded which). The chain uses TRBV9 and TRBJ2-1; the best D guess is TRBD2, with 5 bases matching. The DNA sequence is as follows: TGTGCCAGCAGCGTAGGGGAGCATGAGCAGTTCTTC. Translated, this is CASSVGEHEQFF.